This TCR beta chain was sequenced during a study (dated by TCRdb to about 2022). On the study overall, not on this receptor specifically: Further investigation, including longitudinal sampling and assessment of a control group, is stated by the authors to be required.

PBMCs were isolated from peripheral blood, and genomic DNA from unsorted PBMCs was used for TCR beta sequencing. Survey-level sequencing on the immunoSEQ platform was used to profile TCR beta chain repertoires. In the original analysis: Repertoire diversity was measured with the inverse Simpson index, and CDR3 amino acid length spectratypes and V-J pairing frequencies were compared. To annotate clonotypes specific to SARS-CoV-2, CMV, influenza A and EBV, TCR beta CDR3 sequences were compared against VDJdb. TCRdb's version of the immuneACCESS table is confined to in-frame rearrangements and falls short of the full clone set. An unresolved V gene accounts for under half of the shortfall where checked; the remainder is of unknown origin. That table gives V, J and clone size, and the DNA gave D and trimming. The sample has 68,000 or so clones on record, 93% of them singletons. The ten biggest clones cover 4.4% of the sample.

A word on this clone: Its cognate antigen has yet to be identified. Within one base of it there is no much larger clone, and no base qualities were kept.

V loses 2 bases of germline sequence and J loses 5 bases, and the interval between the two ends is 11 bases. CDR1 SGHTA and CDR2 FQGNSA were looked up in the germline V gene. The CDR3 numbers 14 residues from cysteine through phenylalanine. Solely the CDR3 DNA is kept, with 42 bases framed from the first base. Sequencing was done on a sample of PBMCs. The clonotype was recovered from a middle-aged man with rheumatoid arthritis. The receptor chain draws on TRBV7-2 and TRBJ2-3, and possibly TRBD1, on 6 matching bases. The nucleotides are TGTGCCAGCAGCTTACGAGGGGGAGTAGATACGCAGTATTTT. This encodes CASSLRGGVDTQYF.